This is a list of T cell receptor beta chains from one sample in a study of T cell responses to AZD1222 COVID-19 vaccine. Generated by immunoSEQ multiplex PCR, the TCRdb table keeps only in-frame clones and is missing some. The sample has tens of thousands of clones; roughly 90% are singletons. The sequenced sample was peripheral blood, obtained on day 0 of AZD1222 vaccination. The receptors derive from an adult in good health. Each CDR3 is given with its conserved first and last residue. Fields, in order: clone size, V gene, J gene, D gene, CDR3 DNA, CDR3 protein. A D gene is named only where the DNA matches it firmly. Clone size appears in some rows only: once, few, many, or a class for an expanded clone.

abundance: .; v_gene: TRBV15; j_gene: TRBJ1-2; d_gene: TRBD1; CDR3nt: TGTGCCACCAGCAGAACAGGGACAGGGGATGGCTACACCTTC; CDR3aa: CATSRTGTGDGYTF
abundance: .; v_gene: TRBV7-8; j_gene: TRBJ1-1; d_gene: .; CDR3nt: TGTGCCAGCAGCTCCCGTGAGGGCGGGGACACTGAAGCTTTCTTT; CDR3aa: CASSSREGGDTEAFF
abundance: .; v_gene: TRBV7-2; j_gene: TRBJ2-7; d_gene: TRBD2; CDR3nt: TGTGCCAGCAGCTTAGCGCGGGGGAACTACGAGCAGTACTTC; CDR3aa: CASSLARGNYEQYF
abundance: .; v_gene: TRBV28; j_gene: TRBJ2-2; d_gene: .; CDR3nt: TGTGCCAGCAATGGGGCCGGCCGTAGCGGGGAGCTGTTTTTT; CDR3aa: CASNGAGRSGELFF
abundance: .; v_gene: TRBV19; j_gene: TRBJ1-5; d_gene: TRBD1; CDR3nt: TGTGCCAGTAGTACGACAGGGGGAAATCAGCCCCAGCATTTT; CDR3aa: CASSTTGGNQPQHF
abundance: .; v_gene: TRBV6-1; j_gene: TRBJ2-7; d_gene: TRBD1; CDR3nt: TGTGCCAGCCGTGAGACAGGGAGCTCCTACGAGCAGTACTTC; CDR3aa: CASRETGSSYEQYF
abundance: .; v_gene: TRBV29-1; j_gene: TRBJ2-3; d_gene: TRBD2; CDR3nt: TGCAGCGTGTCTCAGCGGGGTAGCGGGAGGGGGGATACGCAGTATTTT; CDR3aa: CSVSQRGSGRGDTQYF
abundance: .; v_gene: TRBV3-1/TRBV3-2; j_gene: TRBJ2-3; d_gene: TRBD2; CDR3nt: TGTGCCAGCAGCCAAGAACTAGCGGGACGCACAGATACGCAGTATTTT; CDR3aa: CASSQELAGRTDTQYF
abundance: .; v_gene: TRBV7-2; j_gene: TRBJ2-1; d_gene: .; CDR3nt: TGTGCCAGCAGCTTAGATGAAGGAGGTGAGCAGTTCTTC; CDR3aa: CASSLDEGGEQFF
abundance: .; v_gene: TRBV6-5; j_gene: TRBJ2-2; d_gene: .; CDR3nt: TGTGCCAGCAGTCTTGTCCTAGGGAACACCGGGGAGCTGTTTTTT; CDR3aa: CASSLVLGNTGELFF
abundance: .; v_gene: TRBV5-6; j_gene: TRBJ2-7; d_gene: TRBD2; CDR3nt: TGTGCCAGGACATCCGGGACTAGCGGGAGTCAGGCCTACGAGCAGTACTTC; CDR3aa: CARTSGTSGSQAYEQYF
abundance: .; v_gene: TRBV28; j_gene: TRBJ1-2; d_gene: .; CDR3nt: TGTGCCAGCAGATTTTACGGGAGACAGTCAAACTATGGCTACACCTTC; CDR3aa: CASRFYGRQSNYGYTF
abundance: .; v_gene: TRBV9; j_gene: TRBJ1-2; d_gene: .; CDR3nt: TGTGCCAGCAGCGTATTCGCCAGGTCTGGCTATGGCTACACCTTC; CDR3aa: CASSVFARSGYGYTF
abundance: .; v_gene: TRBV7-2; j_gene: TRBJ1-1; d_gene: .; CDR3nt: TGTGCCAGCAGCTTAGCAACAGAAGCTTTCTTT; CDR3aa: CASSLATEAFF
abundance: .; v_gene: TRBV12-3/TRBV12-4; j_gene: TRBJ1-3; d_gene: TRBD1; CDR3nt: TGTGCCAGCAGTCCCAACAGGGGGCACACCATATATTTT; CDR3aa: CASSPNRGHTIYF
abundance: once; v_gene: TRBV15; j_gene: TRBJ1-1; d_gene: .; CDR3nt: TGTGCCACCAGCAGAGATAGGAGTGAAGCTTTCTTT; CDR3aa: CATSRDRSEAFF
abundance: .; v_gene: TRBV7-2; j_gene: TRBJ2-7; d_gene: .; CDR3nt: TGTGCCAGCAGCTTGGCCCGAGGAGACTACGAGCAGTACTTC; CDR3aa: CASSLARGDYEQYF
abundance: .; v_gene: TRBV7-3; j_gene: TRBJ2-1; d_gene: .; CDR3nt: TGTGCCAGCAGCTTATACAGCGGAGCGACCTACAATGAGCAGTTCTTC; CDR3aa: CASSLYSGATYNEQFF
abundance: .; v_gene: TRBV3-1/TRBV3-2; j_gene: TRBJ1-2; d_gene: .; CDR3nt: TGTGCCAGCAGCCATCAGGGGTCCTATGGCTACACCTTC; CDR3aa: CASSHQGSYGYTF
abundance: .; v_gene: TRBV28; j_gene: TRBJ2-4; d_gene: TRBD1; CDR3nt: TGTGCCAGCAGTCCGACTGGGACAGGGATGAACATTCAGTACTTC; CDR3aa: CASSPTGTGMNIQYF
abundance: .; v_gene: TRBV6-5; j_gene: TRBJ1-1; d_gene: .; CDR3nt: TGTGCCAGCAGCCCAGGACGGGGGATTGAAGCTTTCTTT; CDR3aa: CASSPGRGIEAFF
abundance: .; v_gene: TRBV20-1; j_gene: TRBJ1-1; d_gene: .; CDR3nt: TGCAGTGCTAGTCGCCCCGAGATGTCTTTCTTT; CDR3aa: CSASRPEMSFF